The sequence of this T cell receptor (beta chain) was determined in a study of tumor and adjacent non-tumor tissue in lung cancer. This sample's RNA came from whole unsorted tissue. Donors were chemotherapy-naive, newly diagnosed lung cancer surgical patients in China, August–late 2014. Three rounds of nested PCR, following a modified ARM-PCR protocol, produced the TCRbeta library. TCRdb passed the multiplex PCR reads through MiXCR, listing each CDR3 protein once. The table lists approximately 79,000 distinct CDR3 sequences, approximately 57% of them singletons. This clonotype was counted only a few times. Its cognate antigen is unknown. With a much larger clone just one base away, this may be a read error. Lacking the conserved final phenylalanine or tryptophan, this CDR3 likely reflects a read error. Study findings and constraints: TCR diversity was significantly greater in tumor than normal lung tissue.

Germline CDR1 SGHAT, CDR2 FQDESV (reference sequence). CDR3 length: 15 amino acids. This receptor was identified in a man between 65 and 80 years old with non-small cell lung cancer. The chain couples TRBV11-1 to TRBJ1-5; 7 bases agree with TRBD1. The sample taken for sequencing was lung tumor tissue. The CDR3 coding sequence is TGTGCCTGCAGCACCCACAGGGGAGGCAATCAGCCCCAGCATCTT. This gives the protein CACSTHRGGNQPQHL.